This T cell receptor (beta chain) stems from a study of blood T cell repertoires in COVID-19. Study information: Samples of COVID-19 (acute and convalescent) were obtained from the United States, Italy and Spain.

Profiling relied on immunoSEQ multiplex PCR, and the TCRdb table lists in-frame clones only, not all of them. The sample includes 30,000 or so clones, around 90% of them seen just once. The CDR3 runs to 18 residues. Germline CDR1 is ENHRY and CDR2 is SYGVKD. With V trimmed by 3 bases and J by 2 bases, 13 bases remained unmatched. Sequencing used peripheral blood. The clonotype was recovered from a human donor in a cohort sampled during active COVID-19. The chain employs TRBV10-3 and TRBJ2-7; 10 bases map to TRBD2. CDR3 bases: TGTGCCATCAGTGATGCAAGCGGGGGGGCGATAATCCCCTACGAGCAGTACTTC. Its translation is CAISDASGGAIIPYEQYF.